This record looks at one T cell receptor (beta chain) sequence and its context. The CDR3 extends over 15 amino acids. Germline trimming cut 4 bases from V and 9 bases from J; bases unmatched to any gene: 11. CDR1 and CDR2 (germline): SEHNR, FQNEAQ (reference sequence). TCRdb's copy holds only in-frame clones and misses some; the assay was immunoSEQ multiplex PCR. This repertoire shows tens of thousands of clones, roughly 84% found once; its top ten account for more than 13%. The data were taken from a study of blood T cell repertoires in COVID-19. Background on the study: From T cells, B-cell-depleted T cells, or PBMCs came the material, which was cDNA or gDNA.

Sequencing was done on a sample of peripheral blood. V is TRBV7-9 and J is TRBJ2-1; 8 bases align to TRBD1. This TCR was recovered from a man aged 60-69 years with active COVID-19. CDR3 in amino acids: CASSSDREARGEQFF. The CDR3 DNA reads as TGTGCCAGCAGCTCGGACAGGGAGGCACGGGGTGAGCAGTTCTTC.